The clone carrying this T cell receptor beta chain was detected once. Its specificity is unknown. Only in-frame clones appear in the TCRdb table, and some are missing; sequencing was by immunoSEQ multiplex PCR. Of 60,000 to 70,000 clones in the sample, roughly 88% were seen once. The sample belongs to a study of OX40 agonist ivuxolimab in advanced cancers. The study's findings and limits: Among T cells, CD8+ cells averaged more expanded clones than CD4+ cells.

The ends lost 3 bases at V and 5 bases at J; junction bases unmatched: 3. The CDR3 consists of 14 residues. Germline V CDR1 and CDR2: WSHSY, SAAADI. The clonotype comes from an adult with an advanced solid tumor such as melanoma, head and neck, liver or kidney cancer. The V call is TRBV10-2, the J call TRBJ2-4, with 8 bases identical to TRBD2. Sequenced material: CD4+ or CD8+ T cells sorted from blood, taken in a trial of the OX40 agonist ivuxolimab. The CDR3 loop reads CASSDRGGENIQYF. As DNA, the CDR3 is TGCGCCAGCAGTGATCGGGGGGGCGAAAACATTCAGTACTTC.